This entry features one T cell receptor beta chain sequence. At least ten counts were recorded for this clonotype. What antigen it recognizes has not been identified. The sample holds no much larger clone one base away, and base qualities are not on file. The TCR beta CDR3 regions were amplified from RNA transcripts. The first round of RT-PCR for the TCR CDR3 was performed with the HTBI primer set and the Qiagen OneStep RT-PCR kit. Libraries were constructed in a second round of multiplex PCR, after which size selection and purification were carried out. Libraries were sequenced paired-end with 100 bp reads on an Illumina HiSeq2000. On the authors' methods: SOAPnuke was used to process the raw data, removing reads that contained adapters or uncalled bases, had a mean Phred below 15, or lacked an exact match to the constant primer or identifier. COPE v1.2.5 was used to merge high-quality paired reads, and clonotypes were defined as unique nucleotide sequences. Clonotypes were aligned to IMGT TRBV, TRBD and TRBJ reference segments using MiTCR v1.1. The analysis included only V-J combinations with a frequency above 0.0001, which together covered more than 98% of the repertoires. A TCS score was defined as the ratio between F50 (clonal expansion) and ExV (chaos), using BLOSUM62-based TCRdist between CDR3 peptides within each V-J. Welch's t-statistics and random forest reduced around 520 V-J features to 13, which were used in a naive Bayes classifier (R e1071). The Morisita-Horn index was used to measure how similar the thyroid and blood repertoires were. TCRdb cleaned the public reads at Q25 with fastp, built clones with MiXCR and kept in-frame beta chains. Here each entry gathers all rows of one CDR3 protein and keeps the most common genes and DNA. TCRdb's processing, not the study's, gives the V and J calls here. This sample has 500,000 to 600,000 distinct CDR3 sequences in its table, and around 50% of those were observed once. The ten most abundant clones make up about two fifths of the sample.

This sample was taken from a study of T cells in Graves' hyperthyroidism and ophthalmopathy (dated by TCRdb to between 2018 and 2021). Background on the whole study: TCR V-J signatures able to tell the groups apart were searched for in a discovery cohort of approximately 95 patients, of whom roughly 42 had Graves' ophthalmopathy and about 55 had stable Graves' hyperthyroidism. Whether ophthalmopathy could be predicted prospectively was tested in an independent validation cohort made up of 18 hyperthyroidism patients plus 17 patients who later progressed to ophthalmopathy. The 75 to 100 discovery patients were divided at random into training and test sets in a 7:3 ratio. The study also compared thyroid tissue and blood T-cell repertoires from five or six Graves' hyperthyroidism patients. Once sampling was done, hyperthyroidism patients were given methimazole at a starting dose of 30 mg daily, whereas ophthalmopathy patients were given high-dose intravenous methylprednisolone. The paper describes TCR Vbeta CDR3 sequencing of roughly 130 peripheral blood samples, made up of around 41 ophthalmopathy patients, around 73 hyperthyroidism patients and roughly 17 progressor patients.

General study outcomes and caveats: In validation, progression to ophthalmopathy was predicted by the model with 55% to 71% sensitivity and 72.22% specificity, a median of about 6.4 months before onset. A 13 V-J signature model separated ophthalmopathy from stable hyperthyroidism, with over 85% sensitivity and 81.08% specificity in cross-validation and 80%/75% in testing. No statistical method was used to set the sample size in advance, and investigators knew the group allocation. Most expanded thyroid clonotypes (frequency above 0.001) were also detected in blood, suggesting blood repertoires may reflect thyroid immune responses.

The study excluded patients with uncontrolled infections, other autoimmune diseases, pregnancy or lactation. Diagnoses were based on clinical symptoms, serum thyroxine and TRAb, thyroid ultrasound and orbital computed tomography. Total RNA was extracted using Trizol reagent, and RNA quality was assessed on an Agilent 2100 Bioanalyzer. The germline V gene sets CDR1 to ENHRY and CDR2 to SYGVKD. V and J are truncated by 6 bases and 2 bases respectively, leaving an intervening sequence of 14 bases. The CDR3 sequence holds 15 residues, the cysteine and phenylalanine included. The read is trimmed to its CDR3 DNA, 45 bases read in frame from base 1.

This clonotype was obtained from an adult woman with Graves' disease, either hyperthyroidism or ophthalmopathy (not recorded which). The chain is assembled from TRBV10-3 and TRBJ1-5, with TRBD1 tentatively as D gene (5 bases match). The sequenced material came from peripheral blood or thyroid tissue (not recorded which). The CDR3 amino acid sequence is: CAIRETMGRNQPQHF. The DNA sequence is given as TGTGCCATCAGGGAGACCATGGGACGCAATCAGCCCCAGCATTTT.